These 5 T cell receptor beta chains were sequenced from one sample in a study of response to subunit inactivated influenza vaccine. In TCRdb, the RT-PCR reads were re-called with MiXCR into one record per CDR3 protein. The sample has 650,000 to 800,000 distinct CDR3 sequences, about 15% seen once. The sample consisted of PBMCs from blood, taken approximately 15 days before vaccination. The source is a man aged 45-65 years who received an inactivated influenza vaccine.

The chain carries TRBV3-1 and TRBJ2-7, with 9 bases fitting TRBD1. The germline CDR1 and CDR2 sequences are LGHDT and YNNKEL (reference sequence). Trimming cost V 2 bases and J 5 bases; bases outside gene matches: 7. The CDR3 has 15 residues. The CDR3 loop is CASSQMGQGFNEQYF. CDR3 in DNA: TGTGCCAGCAGCCAAATGGGACAGGGATTTAACGAGCAGTACTTC.

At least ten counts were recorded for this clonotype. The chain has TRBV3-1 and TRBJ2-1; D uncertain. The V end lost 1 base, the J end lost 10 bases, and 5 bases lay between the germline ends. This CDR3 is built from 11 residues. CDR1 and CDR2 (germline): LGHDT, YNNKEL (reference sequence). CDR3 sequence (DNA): TGTGCCAGCAGCCAAGTATACGAGCAGTTCTTC. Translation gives CASSQVYEQFF.

The CDR3 bases are TGTGCCAGCAGTAAAGCGGGAGTCCCCCACGAGCAGTACTTC. Translated, it gives CASSKAGVPHEQYF. J is TRBJ2-7 and V is TRBV28; 8 nucleotides agree with TRBD2. CDR3 length equals 14 residues. The germline CDR1 and CDR2 sequences are MDHEN and SYDVKM. Unmatched junction bases numbered 8, after V lost 5 bases and J lost 5 bases.

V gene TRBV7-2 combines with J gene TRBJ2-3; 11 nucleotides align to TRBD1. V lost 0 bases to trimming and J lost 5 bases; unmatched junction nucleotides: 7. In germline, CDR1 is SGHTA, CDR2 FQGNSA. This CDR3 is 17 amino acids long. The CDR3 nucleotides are TGTGCCAGCAGCTTAGCCCCCCCGGGACAGGGGGGAGATACGCAGTATTTT. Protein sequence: CASSLAPPGQGGDTQYF.

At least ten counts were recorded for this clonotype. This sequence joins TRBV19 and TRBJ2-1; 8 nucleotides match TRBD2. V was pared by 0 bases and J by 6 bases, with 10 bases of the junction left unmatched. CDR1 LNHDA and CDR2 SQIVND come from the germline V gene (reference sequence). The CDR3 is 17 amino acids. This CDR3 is CASSIDRLAPRSNEQFF. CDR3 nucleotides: TGTGCCAGTAGTATAGATCGACTAGCGCCCCGGTCCAATGAGCAGTTCTTC.